The 9 T cell receptor beta chains reported below all come from one sample, sequenced in a study of blood T cell repertoires in COVID-19. The table came from immunoSEQ multiplex PCR; TCRdb's copy has only in-frame clones and leaves some out. In the table there are about 330,000 clones, over 75% of which are singletons. The source material was PBMCs or T cells enriched from blood (not recorded which). All receptors derive from a woman aged 30 to 39 who had recovered from COVID-19.

CDR3 DNA: TGCAGCGTTGGAGGAACAGGGGCTCAGTTTACGGAGACCCAGTACTTC. It specifies CSVGGTGAQFTETQYF. This chain links TRBV29-1 with TRBJ2-5; 7 bases line up with TRBD1. V lost 4 bases and J lost 5; bases outside the gene matches: 16. The CDR3 extends over 16 amino acids. In germline, CDR1 is SQVTM, CDR2 ANQGSEA.

A remark on this clone: The sample has other DNA sequences that encode this CDR3 too. This chain's CDR3 is CASSVGGNSYEQYF. CDR3 nucleotides: TGTGCCAGCAGCGTAGGGGGCAATTCCTACGAGCAGTACTTC. The V gene is TRBV9, the J gene TRBJ2-7, with D maybe TRBD1 (5 bases). V lost 0 bases and J 1 base, leaving 8 bases between the germline ends. Germline lookup yields CDR1 SGDLS and CDR2 YYNGEE. This CDR3 spans 14 amino acids.

The CDR3 DNA sequence: TGCGCCAGCAGCCAAGGCTACCTACAGGGGCAAAGCTATGGCTACACCTTC. This sequence encodes CASSQGYLQGQSYGYTF. V gene TRBV4-1 combines with J gene TRBJ1-2, with TRBD1 matching over 7 bases. The CDR3 is 17 residues long. V was clipped by 1 base and J by 4 bases; unmatched bases: 12. CDR1 MGHRA and CDR2 YSYEKL come from the germline V gene.

V is TRBV21-1 and J is TRBJ1-2. TRBV21-1 corresponds to a pseudogene. The CDR3 covers 12 residues. This chain's CDR3 is CASPGFSYGYTF. The CDR3 DNA reads TGTGCCAGTCCGGGGTTTTCGTATGGCTACACCTTC.

The V gene is TRBV2, the J gene TRBJ1-1; D might be TRBD1 (6 bases). Deletions cut 2 bases from V and 1 base from J, with 11 bases between. The CDR3 length is 15 residues. Germline lookup yields CDR1 SNHLY and CDR2 FYNNEI. CDR3 nucleotides: TGTGCCAGCAGTGAATCTGGGACACCGAACACTGAAGCTTTCTTT. Protein sequence: CASSESGTPNTEAFF. Filled out from reference TRBV2 and TRBJ1-1, the complete variable domain reads EPEVTQTPSHQVTQMGQEVILRCVPISNHLYFYWYRQILGQKVEFLVSFYNNEISEKSEIFDDQFSVERPDGSNFTLKIRSTKLEDSAMYFCASSESGTPNTEAFFGQGTRLTVV.

V gene TRBV19 combines with J gene TRBJ2-7; 8 bases match TRBD1. CDR1 LNHDA and CDR2 SQIVND come from the germline V gene (reference sequence). After removal of 5 bases from V and 4 bases from J, the junction contained 19 bases not matched to a gene. The CDR3 consists of 18 residues. CDR3 DNA: TGTGCCAGTAGTCCCCTGGGGACAGGTTACCACCACAATTACGAGCAGTACTTC. It codes for CASSPLGTGYHHNYEQYF.

This clone was seen only once. The chain couples TRBV2 to TRBJ1-4; D might be TRBD1 (5 bases). Germline CDR1 is SNHLY and CDR2 is FYNNEI. The CDR3 is made up of 15 amino acids. V was pared by 6 bases and J by 4 bases, with 15 bases between. The CDR3 region is CASRERGAVNEKLFF. The CDR3 DNA reads as TGTGCCAGCAGAGAAAGGGGCGCCGTTAATGAAAAACTGTTTTTT.

The chain recombines TRBV5-1 with TRBJ2-7; D gene uncertain. This CDR3 comprises 15 residues. Germline V gene data show CDR1 as SGHRS and CDR2 as YFSETQ. The V gene lost 4 bases and the J gene lost 0 bases, with 14 bases spanning the gap. The CDR3 nucleotides read TGCGCCAGCAGCCACTCTAGATCTGCCTCCTACGAGCAGTACTTC. As protein: CASSHSRSASYEQYF.

The gene calls are TRBV19 and TRBJ1-1; tentatively, D is TRBD1 (5 bases). CDR3 length: 13 amino acids. The V gene's germline CDR1 is LNHDA and CDR2 SQIVND (reference sequence). Trimming left V 5 bases short and J 4 bases short, with 11 bases between. In DNA, the CDR3 is TGTGCCAGTAGTTCAGGGCCGGGCACTGAAGCTTTCTTT. Translation gives CASSSGPGTEAFF.